Below, 2 T cell receptor beta chains from the same sample are listed, as sequenced in a study of long-term antiretroviral therapy in people with HIV. Researchers report immunoSEQ v3.0 was run at survey level. TCRdb keeps only in-frame clones here, not all; method: immunoSEQ multiplex PCR. The sample records over 25,000 clones, 95% to 98% being singletons. Sequencing used unsorted PBMCs, obtained 7.6 years after starting antiretroviral therapy. The receptors derive from a young man with HIV.

The chain combines TRBV7-9 with TRBJ2-7; TRBD2 agrees at 10 bases. Looked up from germline, CDR1 is SEHNR and CDR2 is FQNEAQ (reference sequence). Trimming removed 2 bases from V and 2 bases from J; junction bases left unmatched: 9. CDR3 length: 17 amino acids. CDR3 protein: CASSLTAGTSDPYEQYF. DNA for the CDR3: TGTGCCAGCAGCTTAACAGCCGGGACTAGCGACCCCTACGAGCAGTACTTC.

The chain is built from TRBV6-5 and TRBJ1-4; possibly TRBD1 for D (6 bases). This CDR3 is 13 amino acids long. V was pared by 6 bases and J by 6 bases, with 11 bases between. Germline V gene lookup returns CDR1 MNHEY and CDR2 SVGAGI. This CDR3 reads CASRSRGYEKLFF. The CDR3 nucleotides read TGTGCCAGCAGGAGCAGGGGATATGAAAAACTGTTTTTT.